This T cell receptor beta chain was captured in a study of shared clonotypes between healthy human individuals. Study findings and constraints: The four-donor shared clonotypes exceeded non-shared clonotypes in generation probability, with non-shared ones scoring lower. The naive CD4 repertoires of several donors were compared, and approximately 5.3% of clonotypes were shared. Larger estimated richness was generally seen in naive subsets than in memory subsets.

The protocol was immunoSEQ multiplex PCR, while the TCRdb copy is restricted to in-frame clones and leaves out a portion. The table has over a million clones, approximately 68% seen once. This clone was seen a single time. Its matching antigen is unknown. The CDR3 extends over 14 amino acids. Germline values: CDR1 MNHNS, CDR2 SASEGT. V gave up 7 bases and J gave up 5 bases, with 17 bases separating them. There were no recent acute infections or vaccinations among the donors, who were healthy HIV-negative adults. The genes are TRBV6-1 and TRBJ2-5; maybe TRBD2 (5 bases). The TCR comes from a man aged 18 to 35 in good health. Sequenced sample: memory CD4+ T cells sorted from blood. Subset noted: CD45RA-negative fraction. Written as DNA, the CDR3 is TGTGCCAGCAATTCCGAGGGTCTAGGCGAGACCCAGTACTTC. Amino acids: CASNSEGLGETQYF.